This T cell receptor (beta chain) stems from a study of blood T cells in healthy people across ages (dated by TCRdb to about 2015). Looking at the study overall: In model experiments, roughly one uniquely barcoded TCR beta cDNA molecule per two T cells was captured by template switching. The study analyzed two additional independent replicas of 1 million unique cDNA reads from the same blood draw for two donors, one aged 18 to 30 and one aged 80 or older. Four age groups were formed from the donors: young (average about 17 years), middle-aged (less than 40), aged (approximately 60) and long-lived (more than 75). The study measured age-related changes in TCR beta repertoire diversity using deep sequencing normalized with unique cDNA molecular identifiers. Donors of different ages were randomly distributed across sequencing lanes to avoid experimental bias.

Donors were a few dozen systemically healthy Caucasian individuals from Russia aged roughly 6 to 95 years. Ten milliliters of peripheral blood were drawn from each donor into EDTA-treated Vacutainer tubes. Ficoll-Paque density-gradient centrifugation was used to isolate PBMCs, with at least 6.5 million per sample. Trizol reagent was used to extract total RNA from PBMCs, with at least 6 micrograms per sample. Naive CD45RAhigh/CD27high T cell percentages were measured by flow cytometry on a PBMC aliquot from every donor. Sequences SGHDT (CDR1) and YYEEEE (CDR2) are obtained from the germline V gene. After removal of 0 bases from V and 1 base from J, the junction retains 5 bases not matched to a gene. There are 16 amino acids in the CDR3, from cysteine to phenylalanine inclusive. Just the 48-base CDR3 DNA is kept, in frame starting at base 1. Beyond this particular receptor, the publication reports: As age increased, observed TCR beta diversity per million T cells dropped in a roughly linear way, and a significant reduction was already evident by age about 40. The percentage of naive T cells measured by flow cytometry correlated strongly with observed TCR beta diversity. Estimates of total diversity based on one million sequenced T cells were considered lower bounds and underestimates. Because the CMV infection status of the donors was unknown, age-related changes in expanded clonotypes may potentially have been confounded. Because profiling used bulk unsorted PBMCs, naive and antigen-experienced compartments could not be compared conclusively. Compared with the aged group, the long-lived group had more naive CD4+ T cells, fewer expanded clones and increased TCR diversity, suggesting age selection.

The library was prepared using 5' RACE. Sequencing relied on an Illumina HiSeq 2500. The second PCR ran for roughly 7 to 11 cycles and used a J-beta primer mix along with a sample-barcoded 5' primer. A template-switch 5' adaptor carrying 12 random nucleotides introduced a unique molecular identifier onto each TCR beta cDNA molecule. Each sample yielded at least 2.5 million CDR3-containing paired-end reads. First-strand cDNA was synthesized from all RNA with the Mint cDNA synthesis kit, primed by a TRBC-specific oligonucleotide. All cDNA was treated with uracil-DNA glycosylase and then went through a first 18-cycle PCR with the universal primers M1SS and BC2_uni_R. Regarding the original processing steps: Each sample was normalized by randomly selecting 1 million high-quality reads, each carrying a distinct molecular identifier. Reads sharing molecular identifiers were discarded rather than binned into consensus sequences. MiTCR, run with a Q25 quality threshold and the strictest error-elimination algorithm, handled CDR3 identification, clonotype clustering and error correction. Lower-bound total TCR beta diversity was estimated with a nonparametric unseen species model using Euler transformation. Through fastp at Q25 and MiXCR, TCRdb rebuilt clones from the public reads, retaining in-frame beta chains. Rows matching on CDR3 protein sequence are summarized as one entry with the most common DNA and genes. The V and J calls were not made by the authors but by TCRdb's processing. Across this sample there are around 940,000 distinct CDR3 sequences, with just over 50% seen only once. The ten largest make up about a fifth of the sample.

Points on this clonotype: The antigen it binds to is not known. Per-nucleotide qualities are absent, and no much larger clonotype sits a single base away.

Recombination joined TRBV5-6 with TRBJ2-3, with 7 bases in between that match TRBD2. Sequencing was done on a sample of blood. The sequence derives from a woman aged 60 to 75 in good health. The CDR3 is CASSLASGGRTDTQYF. At the DNA level, the sequence is TGTGCCAGCAGCTTGGCTAGCGGAGGACGCACAGATACGCAGTATTTT.